This T cell receptor (beta chain) was profiled in a study of CD8+ T cells in alopecia areata. On the study more broadly: Administration of oral tofacitinib to treated patients was at 5 to 10 mg twice daily. Findings and limits, study-wide: Sequencing of scalp samples also captures resident alphabeta T cells of normal skin.

Researchers took lesional scalp punch biopsies and peripheral blood from people who were alopecia areata patients. Of note for this clone: The antigen remains unidentified.

The germline V and J ends were trimmed by 1 base and 7 bases, with 12 bases remaining between them. Germline V gene sequence: CDR1 SGHRS, CDR2 YFSETQ. The CDR3 runs to 15 residues. Investigators isolated RNA and reverse transcribed it into cDNA to act as the sequencing template. TCRdb's table, derived via immunoSEQ multiplex PCR, lists solely in-frame clones and lacks some. This table has hundreds of thousands of clones, roughly two thirds appearing once. The TCR was taken from a human donor with alopecia areata. Sequencing was performed on CD4+ T cells sorted from blood, taken at week 0. The J gene is TRBJ1-6, the V gene TRBV5-1; no firm D call. CDR3 loop: CASSLMLSSNSPLHF. CDR3 DNA: TGCGCCAGCAGCTTGATGTTGTCCTCCAATTCACCCCTCCACTTT.